This section outlines one T cell receptor beta chain sequence together with its context. CDR1 is WSHSY and CDR2 is SAAADI in the germline V gene. The CDR3 runs 14 residues. J lost 5 bases, V lost 6 bases, and 3 bases had no gene match. This entry is derived from a study of OX40 agonist ivuxolimab in advanced cancers. Produced via immunoSEQ multiplex PCR; TCRdb's table is partial and in-frame only. The table includes tens of thousands of clones, more than 80% detected once. This TCR derives from an adult with an advanced solid tumor such as melanoma, head and neck, liver or kidney cancer. This sequence joins TRBV10-2 and TRBJ2-1; 11 bases agree with TRBD2. The source was CD4+ or CD8+ T cells sorted from blood, collected in a trial of the OX40 agonist ivuxolimab. The CDR3 is CASRTSGDHNEQFF. The CDR3 DNA is TGCGCCAGCAGGACTAGCGGGGACCACAATGAGCAGTTCTTC.